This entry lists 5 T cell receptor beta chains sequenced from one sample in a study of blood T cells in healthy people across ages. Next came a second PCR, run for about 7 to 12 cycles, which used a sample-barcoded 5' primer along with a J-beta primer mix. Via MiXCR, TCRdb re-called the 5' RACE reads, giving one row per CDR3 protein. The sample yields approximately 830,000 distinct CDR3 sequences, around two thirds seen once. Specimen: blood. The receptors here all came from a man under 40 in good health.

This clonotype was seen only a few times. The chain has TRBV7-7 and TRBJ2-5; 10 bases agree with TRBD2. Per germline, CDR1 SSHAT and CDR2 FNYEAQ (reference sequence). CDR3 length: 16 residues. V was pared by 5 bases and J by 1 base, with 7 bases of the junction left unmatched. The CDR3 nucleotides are TGTGCCAGCAGCCCCCAACTAGCGGGGATCCAAGAGACCCAGTACTTC. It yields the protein CASSPQLAGIQETQYF. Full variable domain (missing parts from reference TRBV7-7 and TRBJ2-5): GAGVSQSPRYKVTKRGQDVTLRCDPISSHATLYWYQQALGQGPEFLTYFNYEAQPDKSGLPSDRFSAERPEGSISTLTIQRTEQRDSAMYRCASSPQLAGIQETQYFGPGTRLLVL.

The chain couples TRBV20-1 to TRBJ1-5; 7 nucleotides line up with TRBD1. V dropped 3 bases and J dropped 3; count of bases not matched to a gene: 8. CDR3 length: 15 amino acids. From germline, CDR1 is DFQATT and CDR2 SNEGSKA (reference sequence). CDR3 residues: CSASTGTDTNQPQHF. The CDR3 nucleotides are TGCAGTGCTAGTACCGGGACAGATACCAATCAGCCCCAGCATTTT.

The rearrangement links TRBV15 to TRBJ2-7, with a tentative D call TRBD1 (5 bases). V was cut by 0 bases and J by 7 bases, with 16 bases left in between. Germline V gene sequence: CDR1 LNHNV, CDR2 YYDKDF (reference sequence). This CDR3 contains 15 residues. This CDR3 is CATSRDRSAGSEQYF. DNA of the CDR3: TGTGCCACCAGCAGAGATCGTTCGGCAGGGTCGGAGCAGTACTTC.

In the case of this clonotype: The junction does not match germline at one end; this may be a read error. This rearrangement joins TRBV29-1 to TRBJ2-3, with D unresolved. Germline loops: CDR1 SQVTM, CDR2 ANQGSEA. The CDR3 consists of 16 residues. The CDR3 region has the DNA TGCAGCGCTGAAGGTCGGCCCGAATGGGGCACAGATACGCAGTATTTT. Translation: CSAEGRPEWGTDTQYF.

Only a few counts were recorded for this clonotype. In DNA form, the CDR3 reads TGTGCCAGCAGTTTAACCCAGGTCCCCTACGAGCAGTACTTC. Translation gives CASSLTQVPYEQYF. This chain links TRBV12-3 or TRBV12-4 with TRBJ2-5; the D is unclear. The J call is uncertain, as TRBJ2-7 better fits the DNA end. CDR3 length: 14 residues.